This T cell receptor beta chain is drawn from a study of T cells in women clearing cervical HPV infection. Whole-study results and caveats: Repertoire richness, not evenness, was significantly elevated in CIN3+ cases versus controls.

Concerning this clone itself: Antigen specificity is unknown. The observed sequence ends 3 residues before the CDR3 terminus, with the missing tail filled in from the germline J gene.

Here immunoSEQ multiplex PCR was the method, and the copy in TCRdb shows in-frame clones only, minus some. This repertoire includes 48,000 or so clones. The CDR3 sequence is 12 residues long. Germline CDR1 is SGHVS and CDR2 is FNYEAQ. The V and J ends lost 1 base and 6 bases respectively, with 7 bases between them. The chain couples TRBV7-6 to TRBJ2-7, with D unresolved. The sequenced material came from blood buffy coat. This clonotype was obtained from a woman between 18 and 75 years old with a cervical HPV16 infection that either progressed to CIN3+ or cleared (not recorded which). The covered CDR3 bases are TGTGCCAGCAGCTTAGAAGCATCCGAG. Protein: CASSLEASE. The CDR3 in full is CASSLEASEQYF.